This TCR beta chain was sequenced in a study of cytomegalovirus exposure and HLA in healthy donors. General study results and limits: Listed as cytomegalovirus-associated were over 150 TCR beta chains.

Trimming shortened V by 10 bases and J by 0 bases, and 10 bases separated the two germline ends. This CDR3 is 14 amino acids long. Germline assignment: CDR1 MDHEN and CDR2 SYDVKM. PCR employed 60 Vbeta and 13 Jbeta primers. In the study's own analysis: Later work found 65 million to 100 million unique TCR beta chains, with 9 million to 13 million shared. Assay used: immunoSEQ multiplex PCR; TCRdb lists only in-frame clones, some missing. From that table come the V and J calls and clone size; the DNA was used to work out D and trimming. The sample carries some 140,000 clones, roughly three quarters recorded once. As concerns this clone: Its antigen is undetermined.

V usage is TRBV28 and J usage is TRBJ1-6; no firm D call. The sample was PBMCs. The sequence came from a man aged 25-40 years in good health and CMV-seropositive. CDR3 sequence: CATADRSYNSPLHF. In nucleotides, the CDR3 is TGTGCCACGGCGGATCGCTCCTATAATTCACCCCTCCACTTT. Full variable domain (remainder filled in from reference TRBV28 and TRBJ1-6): DVKVTQSSRYLVKRTGEKVFLECVQDMDHENMFWYRQDPGLGLRLIYFSYDVKMKEKGDIPEGYSVSREKKERFSLILESASTNQTSMYLCATADRSYNSPLHFGNGTRLTVT.